Each of the 3 T cell receptor beta chains below was sequenced from the same sample in a study of blood T cell repertoires in COVID-19. Data came from immunoSEQ multiplex PCR; TCRdb stores just in-frame clones and leaves some out. Of 200,000 or so clones listed, roughly nine tenths were seen once; the top ten hold roughly 2.8%. The specimen was PBMCs or T cells enriched from blood (not recorded which). These receptors originate from a young woman who had recovered from COVID-19.

This chain connects TRBV19 to TRBJ1-1, with D tentatively TRBD1 (5 bases). Germline loops: CDR1 LNHDA, CDR2 SQIVND (reference sequence). With 11 bases removed from V and 6 bases from J, the gap between germline ends came to 16 bases. The CDR3 runs 12 residues. The DNA for the CDR3 is TGTGCCTGTGGGGAGGGGTTCTCTGAAGCTTTCTTT. Translated, it gives CACGEGFSEAFF.

The rearrangement uses TRBV18 and TRBJ1-5; possibly TRBD1 for D (5 bases). Germline-derived CDR1 and CDR2 are KGHSH and LQKENI. Trimming took 3 bases from V and 4 from J, leaving 13 bases between them. The CDR3 covers 15 residues. This chain's CDR3 is CASSPREGSNQPQHF. In nucleotides, the CDR3 is TGTGCCAGCTCACCTAGGGAGGGGTCGAATCAGCCCCAGCATTTT. Full variable domain (missing parts from reference TRBV18 and TRBJ1-5): NAGVMQNPRHLVRRRGQEARLRCSPMKGHSHVYWYRQLPEEGLKFMVYLQKENIIDESGMPKERFSAEFPKEGPSILRIQQVVRGDSAAYFCASSPREGSNQPQHFGDGTRLSIL.

The chain uses TRBV4-1 and TRBJ2-7; 9 positions match TRBD2. Per germline, CDR1 MGHRA and CDR2 YSYEKL. The V segment lost 4 bases and the J segment 7 bases; nucleotides outside the gene matches: 11. CDR3 length equals 15 residues. The CDR3 is CASSLDQSGGREQYF. CDR3 bases: TGCGCCAGCAGCCTAGACCAAAGCGGGGGGAGGGAGCAGTACTTC.